The rows below give T cell receptor beta chains drawn from one sample of a study of a mutant IDH1 vaccine in newly diagnosed glioma. TCRdb's table, derived via immunoSEQ multiplex PCR, lists solely in-frame clones and lacks some. Of around 100,000 clones listed, over 75% were seen once; the top ten hold roughly 5.3%. The sequencing used PBMCs, collected from a glioma patient treated with radiotherapy, temozolomide or both. The receptors shown here come from a middle-aged man with glioma. Some clones in this sample may be carry-over from other donors' samples. Both conserved end residues are part of each CDR3. The order of the fields is clone size, D gene, CDR3 length, V gene, J gene, CDR3 protein, CDR3 DNA. D genes are given only for firm matches. Expanded clones get a size class; other rows say once, few or many, or leave the size out.

.	TRBD1	16	TRBV6-6	TRBJ1-1	CASSSSPGQGGTEAFF	TGTGCCAGCAGTTCTTCACCGGGACAGGGCGGGACTGAAGCTTTCTTT
.	TRBD1	13	TRBV19	TRBJ1-1	CASRRQGATEAFF	TGTGCCAGTAGGAGACAGGGCGCGACTGAAGCTTTCTTT
few	.	16	TRBV5-1	TRBJ2-7	CASSWSGGQGMYEQYF	TGCGCCAGCAGCTGGAGCGGCGGGCAGGGAATGTACGAGCAGTACTTC
once	.	17	TRBV19	TRBJ1-5	CASSRGGTEYSNQPQHF	TGTGCCAGTAGTAGGGGGGGCACAGAGTATAGCAATCAGCCCCAGCATTTT
once	.	15	TRBV9	TRBJ1-4	CASSVGLGGREKLFF	TGTGCCAGCAGCGTAGGATTGGGGGGAAGAGAAAAACTGTTTTTT
.	TRBD2	16	TRBV6-5	TRBJ2-3	CASSYSGGASTDTQYF	TGTGCCAGCAGTTACTCCGGGGGGGCGAGCACAGATACGCAGTATTTT
.	.	15	TRBV19	TRBJ1-1	CASSISGGLNTEAFF	TGTGCCAGTAGTATCTCGGGGGGGCTGAACACTGAAGCTTTCTTT
.	TRBD2	16	TRBV19	TRBJ2-1	CASTGMAGVGKGEQFF	TGTGCCAGTACGGGCATGGCGGGGGTGGGAAAGGGTGAGCAGTTCTTC
.	.	12	TRBV7-9	TRBJ1-4	CASRVGGEKLFF	TGTGCCAGCAGAGTTGGCGGGGAAAAACTGTTTTTT
.	TRBD2	14	TRBV2	TRBJ2-2	CASRPRGGSGELFF	TGTGCCAGCAGGCCGCGGGGGGGCTCCGGGGAGCTGTTTTTT
.	.	14	TRBV5-1	TRBJ2-5	CASSLGGRRETQYF	TGCGCCAGCAGCTTGGGGGGGCGCCGAGAGACCCAGTACTTC
few	TRBD1	13	TRBV18	TRBJ1-1	CASSQDRDTEAFF	TGTGCCAGCTCACAGGACAGGGACACTGAAGCTTTCTTT
.	.	14	TRBV6-6	TRBJ1-4	CASSDLGAFEKLFF	TGTGCCAGCAGCGACCTGGGTGCCTTTGAAAAACTGTTTTTT
few	.	15	TRBV2	TRBJ1-6	CASTPQEGINSPLHF	TGTGCCAGCACCCCCCAGGAGGGGATTAATTCACCCCTCCACTTT
.	.	14	TRBV27	TRBJ1-5	CASSGPMGNQPQHF	TGTGCCAGCAGCGGACCTATGGGCAATCAGCCCCAGCATTTT
.	.	12	TRBV7-9	TRBJ1-2	CASSPAGDGYTF	TGTGCCAGCAGCCCCGCCGGAGATGGCTACACCTTC
.	.	12	TRBV5-6	TRBJ2-2	CASSFYVGELFF	TGTGCCAGCAGCTTTTACGTCGGAGAGCTGTTTTTT
.	.	14	TRBV2	TRBJ2-2	CASNQIGDTGELFF	TGTGCCAGCAACCAGATCGGGGACACCGGGGAGCTGTTTTTT
.	.	13	TRBV2	TRBJ1-1	CASGPLVNTEAFF	TGTGCCAGCGGTCCGCTCGTGAACACTGAAGCTTTCTTT
.	TRBD1	16	TRBV4-1	TRBJ1-3	CASSNPTGGSGNTIYF	TGCGCCAGCAGCAACCCGACAGGGGGCTCTGGAAACACCATATATTTT
once	TRBD1	15	TRBV7-6	TRBJ1-6	CASSLAAGGSSPLHF	TGTGCCAGCAGCTTAGCGGCAGGGGGCAGTTCACCCCTCCACTTT
once	.	15	TRBV4-1	TRBJ2-7	CASSQEPLEGYEQYF	TGCGCCAGCAGCCAAGAACCCTTGGAGGGATACGAGCAGTACTTC
.	TRBD1	14	TRBV6-1	TRBJ1-1	CASVWTGVGTEAFF	TGTGCCAGCGTGTGGACAGGAGTGGGCACTGAAGCTTTCTTT
.	.	15	TRBV9	TRBJ2-1	CASSLAGSSYNEQFF	TGTGCCAGCAGCTTAGCCGGGAGCTCCTACAATGAGCAGTTCTTC
.	.	14	TRBV29-1	TRBJ1-2	CSVEGRQGNYGYTF	TGCAGCGTTGAAGGGAGGCAGGGGAACTATGGCTACACCTTC
.	.	12	TRBV30	TRBJ1-2	CAWSHSAYGYTF	TGTGCCTGGAGTCATAGCGCCTATGGCTACACCTTC
once	.	16	TRBV11-1	TRBJ2-7	CASRLAGTSSSYEQYF	TGTGCCAGCAGGCTTGCCGGGACGTCAAGCTCCTACGAGCAGTACTTC
.	.	12	TRBV6-1	TRBJ1-1	CASSRRNTEAFF	TGTGCCAGCAGTAGAAGAAACACTGAAGCTTTCTTT
.	.	15	TRBV25-1	TRBJ1-1	CASSDRGRAVTEAFF	TGTGCCAGCAGTGATAGAGGCAGGGCTGTCACTGAAGCTTTCTTT
.	.	13	TRBV5-1	TRBJ2-5	CASSLGVGETQYF	TGCGCCAGCAGCCTGGGGGTGGGGGAGACCCAGTACTTC
once	TRBD2	16	TRBV19	TRBJ2-1	CASSIDREREGNEQFF	TGTGCCAGTAGTATAGATCGGGAAAGGGAGGGCAATGAGCAGTTCTTC
.	.	14	TRBV19	TRBJ2-2	CASLKQKNTGELFF	TGTGCCAGCTTAAAGCAGAAGAACACCGGGGAGCTGTTTTTT
.	TRBD1	14	TRBV15	TRBJ2-7	CATSTSDRTYEQYF	TGTGCCACCAGCACCTCGGACAGGACCTACGAGCAGTACTTC
.	TRBD1	15	TRBV5-1	TRBJ2-7	CASSSQGLQRGEQYF	TGCGCCAGCAGCTCACAGGGGCTTCAGAGGGGAGAGCAGTACTTC
once	.	15	TRBV13	TRBJ2-7	CASSLAPGPTYEQYF	TGTGCCAGCAGCTTAGCCCCAGGGCCAACCTACGAGCAGTACTTC
.	.	15	TRBV6-5	TRBJ1-1	CASSYSKGGGTEAFF	TGTGCCAGCAGTTACTCGAAGGGCGGGGGCACTGAAGCTTTCTTT
.	.	10	TRBV6-1	TRBJ1-6	CASRSGGLHF	TGTGCCAGCCGGTCCGGGGGACTCCACTTT
.	.	13	TRBV14	TRBJ2-3	CASSQDLSDTQYF	TGTGCCAGCAGCCAAGACCTGTCAGATACGCAGTATTTT
.	.	17	TRBV2	TRBJ1-3	CASSGPSGRLAGNTIYF	TGTGCCAGCAGTGGGCCGTCAGGCAGGCTGGCTGGAAACACCATATATTTT